This T cell receptor (beta chain) stems from a study of T cells in Graves' hyperthyroidism and ophthalmopathy. From RNA transcripts, TCR beta CDR3 regions were amplified. The TCR CDR3 first-round RT-PCR relied on the HTBI primer set. TCRdb called the multiplex PCR reads again in MiXCR, with one record for every CDR3 protein. This table has around 600,000 distinct CDR3 sequences, 14% appearing once. Trimming took off 5 bases at V and 0 bases at J, with 11 bases between the two ends. This CDR3 is built from 14 residues. CDR1 and CDR2 (germline): LNHDA, SQIVND (reference sequence). Clinical symptoms, serum thyroxine and TRAb, thyroid ultrasound and orbital computed tomography were used for the diagnoses.

Sequenced: blood. The genes are TRBV19 and TRBJ2-7; unclear D gene. The receptor comes from a woman under 30 with Graves' ophthalmopathy. DNA of the CDR3: TGTGCCAGTAGTTACATCCTAAGCTCCTACGAGCAGTACTTC. Translation gives CASSYILSSYEQYF.